This TCR beta chain was recovered during a study of T cells in Graves' hyperthyroidism and ophthalmopathy. Trimming removed 0 bases from V and 1 base from J, with 12 bases in between. In germline, CDR1 is SGHVS, CDR2 FQNEAQ. This CDR3 region has 16 residues. This clonotype has a count of ten or more. Its specificity is unknown. RNA transcripts gave rise to amplified TCR beta CDR3 regions. The HTBI primer set was used in a first-round RT-PCR of the TCR CDR3. TCRdb passed the multiplex PCR reads through MiXCR, listing each CDR3 protein once. The table includes some 500,000 distinct CDR3 sequences, 14% detected once. Study results and caveats: Blood also contained most expanded thyroid clonotypes above 0.001.

V usage is TRBV7-8 and J usage is TRBJ1-2; tentative D call: TRBD1 (5 bases). The source of this sequence is a woman between 18 and 29 years old with Graves' hyperthyroidism. What was sequenced was blood. CDR3 coding DNA: TGTGCCAGCAGCTTAGCGGTCCGGGACTATAACTATGGCTACACCTTC. Translation: CASSLAVRDYNYGYTF.